Listed below are T cell receptor beta chains from one sample, sequenced in a study of T cells in localized non-small cell lung cancer. Sequenced by immunoSEQ multiplex PCR; TCRdb stores in-frame clones only, minus some. The data show about 1,000 clones, approximately 21% seen once. Material: normal lung tissue next to the tumor, obtained before any cancer treatment. All receptors come from a male donor older than 55 with stage III squamous cell lung carcinoma. Each CDR3 is given with its conserved first and last residue. D genes are given only for firm matches. Clone size is shown for a subset of rows, as once, few, many or a class of expanded clone.

TRBJ2-3 | few | TRBV9 | TRBD2 | TGTGCCAGCAGCGCGGGAGGAGATACGCAGTATTTT | CASSAGGDTQYF
TRBJ1-2 | - | TRBV16 | - | TGTGCCAGCAGCCAATTTCTGGTAGGGCCTTGTGGCTACACCTTC | CASSQFLVGPCGYTF
TRBJ2-1 | - | TRBV11-3 | TRBD2 | TGTGCCAGCAGCTGGACGGGACTAGCGTTTAGAATGAGCTCCTACAATGAGCAGTTCTTC | CASSWTGLAFRMSSYNEQFF
TRBJ1-1 | - | TRBV18 | - | TGTGCCAGCTCACCCAGGCCCGGCAGGAACACTGAAGCTTTCTTT | CASSPRPGRNTEAFF
TRBJ1-2 | medium-sized | TRBV6-8 | - | TGTGCCAGCAGTTTGGGGTTGGGACCTCCTAACTATGGCTACACCTTC | CASSLGLGPPNYGYTF
TRBJ2-5 | few | TRBV11-3 | TRBD2 | TGTGCCAGCAGCTTAGGGGTCGCGGCTAGCGGGAATGGACAGTACTTC | CASSLGVAASGNGQYF
TRBJ2-3 | - | TRBV14 | - | TGTGCCAGCAGGTCGGCGGTGGCAGATACGCAGTATTTT | CASRSAVADTQYF
TRBJ1-1 | - | TRBV19 | - | TGTGCCAGTAGTATAGCAACAGGTAGTATGAACACTGAAGCTTTCTTT | CASSIATGSMNTEAFF
TRBJ1-4 | once | TRBV25-1 | - | TGTGCCAGCAGTGAATCCGGGTCGGATGAAAAACTGTTTTTT | CASSESGSDEKLFF
TRBJ2-1 | - | TRBV10-2 | - | TGCGCCAGCAGAGTTACGAGCTCCTACAATGAGCAGTTCTTC | CASRVTSSYNEQFF
TRBJ1-1 | - | TRBV19 | - | TGTGCCAGTAGTACACCCGGGGACCCGCAGGTGGGGACTGAAGCTTTCTTT | CASSTPGDPQVGTEAFF
TRBJ1-2 | - | TRBV29-1 | TRBD1 | TGCAGCGTTGATAAAACAGGGGGAAGTAATGGCTACACCTTC | CSVDKTGGSNGYTF
TRBJ2-3 | few | TRBV19 | - | TGTGCCAGTAGTCCCTTCGGGCCTAGCACAGATACGCAGTATTTT | CASSPFGPSTDTQYF
TRBJ1-6 | - | TRBV5-1 | TRBD1 | TGCGCCAGCAGCGTCGGACAGGGCGTGCGTTCACCCCTCCACTTT | CASSVGQGVRSPLHF
TRBJ1-1 | large | TRBV4-1 | - | TGCGCCAGCAGCCAAGATGACAACAGCCCAACTAACACTGAAGCTTTCTTT | CASSQDDNSPTNTEAFF
TRBJ2-1 | few | TRBV10-3 | TRBD2 | TGTGCCATCAGTGAGGAAACCGGGACTAGGCAATTCTTC | CAISEETGTRQFF
TRBJ2-5 | - | TRBV11-3 | TRBD2 | TGTGCCAGCAGCTTGGAGCTACTAGCGGGGTTCCAAGAGACCCAGTACTTC | CASSLELLAGFQETQYF
TRBJ1-4 | - | TRBV29-1 | - | TGCAGCGCCGGTGGGGGAGCAACTAATGAAAAACTGTTTTTT | CSAGGGATNEKLFF
TRBJ1-4 | few | TRBV4-1 | - | TGCGCCAGCAGCCAAGACGTAGCCGGGGCCCAAAATGAAAAACTGTTTTTT | CASSQDVAGAQNEKLFF
TRBJ1-2 | medium-sized | TRBV11-3 | - | TGTGCCAGCAGCCCCCTGGAGGGGAACTATGGCTACACCTTC | CASSPLEGNYGYTF
TRBJ2-7 | - | TRBV11-3 | TRBD1 | TGTGCCAGCAGCCAAGGCGGGACAGGGGGGTACGAGCAGTACTTC | CASSQGGTGGYEQYF
TRBJ1-1 | - | TRBV29-1 | - | TGCAGCGCCGCGGGCCCTAACACGGGCACTGAAGCTTTCTTT | CSAAGPNTGTEAFF
TRBJ1-2 | - | TRBV29-1 | - | TGCAGCGTGCGTGAGGTGTCCGACTATGGCTACACCTTC | CSVREVSDYGYTF
TRBJ2-2 | few | TRBV6-8 | - | TGTGCCAGCAGTTACACCGGGCCGATAACCGGGGAGCTGTTTTTT | CASSYTGPITGELFF
TRBJ2-5 | - | TRBV14 | TRBD2 | TGTGCCAGCAGCCAACGGTCGCAAAGCGGGAGTGGTTTAAAGACCCAGTACTTC | CASSQRSQSGSGLKTQYF
TRBJ2-6 | medium-sized | TRBV11-3 | - | TGTGCCAGCAGCTTGGGAGGCCCTGGGGCCAACGTCCTGACTTTC | CASSLGGPGANVLTF
TRBJ2-2 | - | TRBV6-8 | - | TGTGCCAGCAGGGAGGTGAACACCGGGGAGCTGTTTTTT | CASREVNTGELFF
TRBJ1-1 | - | TRBV6-8 | - | TGTGCCAGCAGTTATACCTCTGGAGGCACTGAAGCTTTCTTT | CASSYTSGGTEAFF
TRBJ1-2 | few | TRBV6-8 | TRBD1 | TGTGCCAGCAGTTGGCAACCCTGGGACAGGGGAAGGTATGGCTACACCTTC | CASSWQPWDRGRYGYTF
TRBJ2-5 | few | TRBV9 | - | TGTGCCAGCAGTGAATTCTGGGGAGAGACCCAGTACTTC | CASSEFWGETQYF
TRBJ1-1 | hyperexpanded | TRBV15 | - | TGTGCCACCAGCAGAGACTACGCCGGGTCCACTGAAGCTTTCTTT | CATSRDYAGSTEAFF
TRBJ2-1 | medium-sized | TRBV11-3 | TRBD1 | TGTGCCAGCAGCTTGGAGGCAGGGGGCGTCTACAATGAGCAGTTCTTC | CASSLEAGGVYNEQFF
TRBJ1-4 | - | TRBV11-3 | TRBD1 | TGTGCCAGCAGCCCTAAGCCGGGACAGGGTCGTGAAAAACTGTTTTTT | CASSPKPGQGREKLFF
TRBJ1-3 | medium-sized | TRBV6-8 | - | TGTGCCAGCAGGGACGGCTCTGGAAACACCATATATTTT | CASRDGSGNTIYF
TRBJ1-1 | - | TRBV19 | - | TGTGCCAGTAGTATAATATACGGGTCCCTGAACACTGAAGCTTTCTTT | CASSIIYGSLNTEAFF
TRBJ1-1 | - | TRBV30 | - | TGTGCCTGGAGTGTACCGCTTGGGACTAGAATGAACACTGAAGCTTTCTTT | CAWSVPLGTRMNTEAFF
TRBJ2-3 | - | TRBV19 | TRBD1 | TGTGCCAGTAGTATAGAAGGGGGCAGGAGTCCCACAGATACGCAGTATTTT | CASSIEGGRSPTDTQYF
TRBJ2-2 | large | TRBV6-8 | - | TGTGCCAGCAGTTACTCTCGGGCTCGAGGCACCGGGGAGCTGTTTTTT | CASSYSRARGTGELFF
TRBJ2-1 | - | TRBV18 | - | TGTGCCAGCTCACTAATGGAGGGCCGCAAGGACAATGAGCAGTTCTTC | CASSLMEGRKDNEQFF
TRBJ2-3 | - | TRBV11-3 | - | TGTGCCAGCAGCTCAAAGGGTTCTTTCAGCACAGATACGCAGTATTTT | CASSSKGSFSTDTQYF
TRBJ1-5 | - | TRBV28 | - | TGTGCCAGCAGTTTATTCGGACGGGGGATCAATCAGCCCCAGCATTTT | CASSLFGRGINQPQHF
TRBJ2-2 | - | TRBV11-3 | - | TGTGCCAGCAGCCCACGTTTTGGGGGCCCGAACACCGGGGAGCTGTTTTTT | CASSPRFGGPNTGELFF
TRBJ2-7 | few | TRBV6-8 | TRBD1 | TGTGCCAGCAGTTTCGAGGGGACAGCATCCTACGAGCAGTACTTC | CASSFEGTASYEQYF
TRBJ2-7 | few | TRBV9 | - | TGTGCCAGCAGCGTATCAGGGACCCGTGACTACGAGCAGTACTTC | CASSVSGTRDYEQYF
TRBJ2-7 | - | TRBV5-1 | - | TGCGCCAGCAGCTTTAGGTCAGGGAACTACGAGCAGTACTTC | CASSFRSGNYEQYF
TRBJ1-1 | - | TRBV11-3 | TRBD1 | TGTGCCAGCAGCTTCAGGGGGCGCGGGTTAGACACTGAAGCTTTCTTT | CASSFRGRGLDTEAFF
TRBJ2-7 | hyperexpanded | TRBV11-3 | TRBD1 | TGTGCCAGCAGCTTGTCGGCGGACAGGAACTCCTACGAGCAGTACTTC | CASSLSADRNSYEQYF
TRBJ2-6 | - | TRBV18 | TRBD1 | TGTGCCAGCTCCCCTAGACAGGGCTCTGCCTCTGGGGCCAACGTCCTGACTTTC | CASSPRQGSASGANVLTF